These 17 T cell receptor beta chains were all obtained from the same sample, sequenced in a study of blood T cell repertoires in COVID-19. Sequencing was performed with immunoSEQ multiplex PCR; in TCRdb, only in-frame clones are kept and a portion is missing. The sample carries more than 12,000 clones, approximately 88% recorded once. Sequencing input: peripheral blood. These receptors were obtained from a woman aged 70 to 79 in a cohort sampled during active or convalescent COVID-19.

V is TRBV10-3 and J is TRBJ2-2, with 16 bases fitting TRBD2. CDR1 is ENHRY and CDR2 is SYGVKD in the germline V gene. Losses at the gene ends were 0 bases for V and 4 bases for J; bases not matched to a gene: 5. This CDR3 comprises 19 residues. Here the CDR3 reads CAISESGLAGGRITGELFF. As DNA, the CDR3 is TGTGCCATCAGTGAGTCGGGACTAGCGGGGGGGCGGATCACCGGGGAGCTGTTTTTT.

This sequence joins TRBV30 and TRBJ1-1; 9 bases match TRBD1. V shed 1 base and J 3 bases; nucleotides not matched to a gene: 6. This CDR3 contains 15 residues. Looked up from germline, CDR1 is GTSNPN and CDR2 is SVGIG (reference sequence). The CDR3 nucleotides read TGTGCCTGGAGTGGGACAGGGGTAGGGTACACTGAAGCTTTCTTT. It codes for CAWSGTGVGYTEAFF.

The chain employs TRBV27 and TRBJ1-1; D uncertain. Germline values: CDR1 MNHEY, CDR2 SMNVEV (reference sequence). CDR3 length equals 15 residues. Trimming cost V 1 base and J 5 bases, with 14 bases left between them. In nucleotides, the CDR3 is TGTGCCAGCAGTTTATTACCGGAGGAAAGGACTGAAGCTTTCTTT. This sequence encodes CASSLLPEERTEAFF.

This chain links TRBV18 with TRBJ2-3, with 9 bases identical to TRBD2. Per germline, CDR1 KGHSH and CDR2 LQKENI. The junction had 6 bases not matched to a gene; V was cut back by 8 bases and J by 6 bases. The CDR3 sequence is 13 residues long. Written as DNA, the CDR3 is TGTGCCAGCGCCCGCGGGGGGGGCGATACGCAGTATTTT. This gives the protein CASARGGGDTQYF.

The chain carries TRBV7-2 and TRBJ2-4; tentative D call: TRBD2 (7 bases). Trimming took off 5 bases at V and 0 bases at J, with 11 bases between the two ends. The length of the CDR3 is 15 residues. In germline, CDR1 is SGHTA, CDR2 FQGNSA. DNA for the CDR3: TGTGCCAGCAGCCGCGGGGGCCTAGCCAAAAACATTCAGTACTTC. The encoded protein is CASSRGGLAKNIQYF.

The CDR3 is CASSQAGLAAYNEQFF. CDR3 coding DNA: TGTGCCAGCAGCCAAGCGGGGCTAGCGGCCTACAATGAGCAGTTCTTC. The chain employs TRBV3-1 (or the pseudogene TRBV3-2) and TRBJ2-1, with 7 bases matching TRBD2. The CDR3 spans 16 residues. V lost 1 base to trimming and J lost 2 bases; unmatched junction nucleotides: 5. Germline CDR1 LGHDT, CDR2 YNNKEL (reference sequence).

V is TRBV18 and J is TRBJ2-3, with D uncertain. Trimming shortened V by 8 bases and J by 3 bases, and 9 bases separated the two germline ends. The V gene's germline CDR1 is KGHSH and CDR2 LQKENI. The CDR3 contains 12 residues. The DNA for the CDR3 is TGTGCCAGCACCGACTGGACAGATACGCAGTATTTT. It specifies CASTDWTDTQYF.

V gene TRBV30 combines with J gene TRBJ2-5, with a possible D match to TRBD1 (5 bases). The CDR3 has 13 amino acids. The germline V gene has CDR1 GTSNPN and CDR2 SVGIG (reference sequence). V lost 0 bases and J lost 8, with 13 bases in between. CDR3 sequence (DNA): TGTGCCTGGAGTGTACAGGTTCAGGGTACCCAGTACTTC. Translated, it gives CAWSVQVQGTQYF.

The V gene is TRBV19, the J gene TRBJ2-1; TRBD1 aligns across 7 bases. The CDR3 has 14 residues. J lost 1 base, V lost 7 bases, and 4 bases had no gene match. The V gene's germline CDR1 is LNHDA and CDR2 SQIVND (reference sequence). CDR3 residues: CASKLGQSYNEQFF. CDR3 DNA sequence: TGTGCCAGTAAGTTGGGACAGTCCTACAATGAGCAGTTCTTC.

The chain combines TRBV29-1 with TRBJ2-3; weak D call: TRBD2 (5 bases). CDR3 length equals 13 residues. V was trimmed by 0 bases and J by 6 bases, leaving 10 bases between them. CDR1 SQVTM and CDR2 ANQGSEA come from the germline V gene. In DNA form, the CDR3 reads TGCAGCGTTGAAGACACAGCGGTTGATACGCAGTATTTT. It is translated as CSVEDTAVDTQYF.

The CDR3 sequence is CASSLAGGTGVNEQFF. The CDR3 DNA follows: TGCGCCAGCAGCTTGGCCGGAGGGACGGGGGTGAATGAGCAGTTCTTC. The chain recombines TRBV5-1 with TRBJ2-1; D possibly corresponds to TRBD2 (6 bases). The CDR3 loop spans 16 amino acids. V was pared by 0 bases and J by 7 bases, with 17 bases between. Germline V gene lookup returns CDR1 SGHRS and CDR2 YFSETQ.

The CDR3 here is CASSIGSVWGLAYTGELFF. The CDR3 nucleotides read TGTGCCAGTAGTATTGGTTCGGTTTGGGGACTAGCGTACACCGGGGAGCTGTTTTTT. The rearrangement uses TRBV19 and TRBJ2-2; TRBD2 aligns across 10 bases. CDR1 and CDR2 (germline): LNHDA, SQIVND (reference sequence). V gave up 3 bases and J gave up 3 bases; unmatched junction bases: 13. This CDR3 region has 19 residues.

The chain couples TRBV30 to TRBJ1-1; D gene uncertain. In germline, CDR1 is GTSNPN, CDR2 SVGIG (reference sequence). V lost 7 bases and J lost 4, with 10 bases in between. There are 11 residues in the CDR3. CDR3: CASAGSTEAFF. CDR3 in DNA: TGTGCCTCCGCCGGGAGCACTGAAGCTTTCTTT.

The CDR3 sequence: CAISEPDRGGEKLFF. CDR3 in DNA: TGTGCCATCAGTGAGCCGGACAGGGGTGGGGAAAAACTGTTTTTT. The V call is TRBV10-3, the J call TRBJ1-4, with 9 bases matching TRBD1. The CDR3 has 15 residues. Germline CDR1 and CDR2: ENHRY and SYGVKD. The trim removed 2 bases at V and 8 bases at J, leaving 6 bases unmatched.

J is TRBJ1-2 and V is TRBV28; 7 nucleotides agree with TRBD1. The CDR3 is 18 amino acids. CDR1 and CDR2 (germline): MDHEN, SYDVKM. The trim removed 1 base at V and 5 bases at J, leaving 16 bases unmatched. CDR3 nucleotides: TGTGCCAGCAGTTTATTGTCCCTGACAGGGTCCCAAAATTATGGCTACACCTTC. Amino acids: CASSLLSLTGSQNYGYTF.

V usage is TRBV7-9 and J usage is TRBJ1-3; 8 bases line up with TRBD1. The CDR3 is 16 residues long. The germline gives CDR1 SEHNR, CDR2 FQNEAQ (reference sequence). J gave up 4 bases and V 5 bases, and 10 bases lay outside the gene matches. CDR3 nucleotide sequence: TGTGCCAGCAGCCGAGGACAGGGTCTGGGAGGAAACACCATATATTTT. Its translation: CASSRGQGLGGNTIYF.

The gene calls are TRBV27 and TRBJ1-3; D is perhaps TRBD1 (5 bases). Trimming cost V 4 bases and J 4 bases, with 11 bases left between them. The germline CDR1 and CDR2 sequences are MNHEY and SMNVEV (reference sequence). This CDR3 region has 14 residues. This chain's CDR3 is CASSYRPFGNTIYF. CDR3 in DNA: TGTGCCAGCAGTTACAGGCCATTCGGAAACACCATATATTTT.